These 18 T cell receptor beta chains originate from one sample sequenced in a study of cytomegalovirus exposure and HLA in healthy donors. Researchers ran the PCR with 60 Vbeta and 13 Jbeta primers. Sequencing used immunoSEQ multiplex PCR; TCRdb keeps in-frame clones, though not all of them. The sample shows fewer than 100,000 clones, around three quarters of them seen only once. Material: PBMCs. The receptors stem from a male donor in good health and CMV-seronegative.

This chain links TRBV19 with TRBJ2-7; 9 bases map to TRBD2. The CDR3 sequence is 15 residues long. With V trimmed by 4 bases and J by 2 bases, 6 bases remained unmatched. Germline V CDR1 and CDR2: LNHDA, SQIVND (reference sequence). Written as DNA, the CDR3 is TGTGCCAGTAGTACGTCGACTAGCGGTACCTACGAGCAGTACTTC. Protein sequence: CASSTSTSGTYEQYF.

The rearrangement links TRBV6-1 to TRBJ1-5; possibly TRBD1 for D (5 bases). The germline V and J ends were trimmed by 2 bases and 7 bases, with 15 bases remaining between them. Germline V gives CDR1 MNHNS, CDR2 SASEGT. The CDR3 is 15 amino acids. Here the CDR3 DNA reads TGTGCCAGCAGTGAATTATTTATCAGGGCCCAGCCCCAGCATTTT. It specifies CASSELFIRAQPQHF.

This chain joins TRBV5-1 and TRBJ1-3; a weak D match, TRBD1 (5 bases). The CDR3 has 14 amino acids. V lost 7 bases, J lost 4 bases, and 15 bases lay in between. The germline gives CDR1 SGHRS, CDR2 YFSETQ. In DNA form, the CDR3 reads TGCGCCAGCGCAGCTGGTCAGGGAGGAAACACCATATATTTT. Translation: CASAAGQGGNTIYF.

The chain has TRBV9 and TRBJ2-6, with TRBD2 matching 11 bases. V dropped 3 bases and J dropped 4; count of bases not matched to a gene: 12. Germline values: CDR1 SGDLS, CDR2 YYNGEE. The CDR3 is 19 amino acids. The CDR3 bases are TGTGCCAGCAGCGCGGGGACTAGCGGCGGCAGAGCGGGGGCCAACGTCCTGACTTTC. Translating gives CASSAGTSGGRAGANVLTF.

This clone was observed a handful of times. The chain joins TRBV9 to TRBJ2-1; TRBD2 is a possible D gene (6 bases). V lost 0 bases and J lost 6, with 13 bases in between. CDR1 and CDR2 from the germline V gene are SGDLS and YYNGEE. CDR3 length: 15 residues. The CDR3 DNA reads as TGTGCCAGCAGCGTAGGTACGGTGGGGGGCAATGAGCAGTTCTTC. Translated, it gives CASSVGTVGGNEQFF.

A single count supports this clone. The chain has TRBV30 and TRBJ1-6, with D uncertain. The CDR3 extends over 13 amino acids. Trimming pared 3 bases from V and 10 bases from J, leaving 13 bases between. Germline assignment: CDR1 GTSNPN and CDR2 SVGIG (reference sequence). The CDR3 loop reads CAWRRESESPLHF. DNA for the CDR3: TGTGCCTGGAGGAGGGAATCGGAATCACCCCTCCACTTT. Full variable domain (missing parts from reference TRBV30 and TRBJ1-6): SQTIHQWPATLVQPVGSPLSLECTVEGTSNPNLYWYRQAAGRGLQLLFYSVGIGQISSEVPQNLSASRPQDRQFILSSKKLLLSDSGFYLCAWRRESESPLHFGNGTRLTVT.

The V and J genes are TRBV7-2 and TRBJ2-3, with D perhaps matching TRBD1 (6 bases). V dropped 1 base and J dropped 1 base, with 12 bases sitting between them. The CDR3 runs 16 residues. Germline CDR1 SGHTA, CDR2 FQGNSA. This CDR3 reads CASSLVGPGGTDTQYF. The CDR3 nucleotides read TGTGCCAGCAGCTTAGTCGGGCCAGGGGGCACAGATACGCAGTATTTT.

The CDR3 DNA is TGTGCCAGCACCGAGACACAGGGGTCCATCCCTTTCTATGGCTACACCTTC. The encoded protein is CASTETQGSIPFYGYTF. The V gene is TRBV28, the J gene TRBJ1-2; 7 bases line up with TRBD1. The CDR3 totals 17 residues. The V and J ends lost 7 bases and 4 bases, in that order; junction bases with no gene match: 18. The germline V gene has CDR1 MDHEN and CDR2 SYDVKM.

The V and J genes are TRBV7-3 and TRBJ2-2; TRBD1 aligns across 9 bases. CDR3 length: 16 amino acids. V dropped 3 bases and J dropped 5; count of bases not matched to a gene: 7. Germline V lookup: CDR1 SGHTA, CDR2 FQGTGA. CDR3 protein: CASSFGQGIKTGELFF. The DNA of the CDR3 is TGTGCCAGCAGCTTTGGACAGGGGATCAAGACCGGGGAGCTGTTTTTT.

This clone has only a few counts. This sequence joins TRBV19 and TRBJ1-1; 8 nucleotides match TRBD1. This CDR3 comprises 14 residues. Germline CDR1 LNHDA, CDR2 SQIVND (reference sequence). The V segment lost 6 bases and the J segment 1 base; nucleotides outside the gene matches: 4. The CDR3 reads CASSYGQGNTEAFF. The DNA of the CDR3 is TGTGCCAGTAGCTATGGACAGGGGAACACTGAAGCTTTCTTT.

On this clone itself: The junction does not match germline at one end; this may be a read error. The chain is built from TRBV28 and TRBJ1-2, with D tentatively TRBD1 (5 bases). Germline V gene data show CDR1 as MDHEN and CDR2 as SYDVKM. The CDR3 spans 14 residues. In DNA form, the CDR3 reads TGTGCCAGCGCTCGGGGGGGAGACGGCTATGGCTACCCCTTC. Protein: CASARGGDGYGYPF.

The chain couples TRBV6-1 to TRBJ2-7; 11 bases fit TRBD1. The CDR3 contains 15 residues. Germline CDR1 MNHNS, CDR2 SASEGT. V gave up 5 bases and J gave up 5 bases; unmatched junction bases: 8. DNA for the CDR3: TGTGCCAGCAGTCGTCGCGGACAGGGGGCCCACGAGCAGTACTTC. Its translation: CASSRRGQGAHEQYF.

The chain employs TRBV5-1 and TRBJ2-1, with D tentatively TRBD2 (6 bases). Germline V gives CDR1 SGHRS, CDR2 YFSETQ. Deletions cut 7 bases from V and 2 bases from J, with 19 bases between. The CDR3 is made up of 16 amino acids. CDR3 bases: TGCGCCAGCTACCCTAGCCCGGGGGTGACCTACAATGAGCAGTTCTTC. Translated: CASYPSPGVTYNEQFF.

The rearrangement joins TRBV27 to TRBJ1-1, with a possible D match to TRBD1 (6 bases). V was pared by 5 bases and J by 4 bases, with 11 bases between. Germline V gene lookup returns CDR1 MNHEY and CDR2 SMNVEV (reference sequence). The CDR3 spans 13 residues. CDR3 DNA: TGTGCCAGCAGTACCACAGGGTTCACTGAAGCTTTCTTT. Encoded protein: CASSTTGFTEAFF.

This chain links TRBV5-1 with TRBJ2-7; the match to TRBD2 covers 11 bases. V shed 4 bases, J shed 3 bases, and the junction held 3 bases outside the gene matches. CDR3 length equals 14 residues. The germline V gene encodes CDR1 SGHRS and CDR2 YFSETQ. The CDR3 is CASSTGTSGYEQYF. The CDR3 nucleotides read TGCGCCAGCAGCACCGGGACTAGCGGCTACGAGCAGTACTTC.

Turning to this clone: Relative to the germline gene, one junction end is altered; a read error may explain this. The rearrangement uses TRBV19 and TRBJ1-2, with 9 bases that match TRBD1. Germline lookup yields CDR1 LNHDA and CDR2 SQIVND (reference sequence). The CDR3 is 15 amino acids. This chain's CDR3 is CASRDRGGLSGGYPF. As DNA, the CDR3 is TGTGCCAGTAGGGACAGGGGAGGATTGAGTGGAGGCTACCCCTTC.

The chain has TRBV30 and TRBJ2-5; 7 nucleotides match TRBD1. The CDR3 runs to 14 residues. With V trimmed by 5 bases and J by 1 base, 7 bases remained unmatched. Germline V CDR1 and CDR2: GTSNPN, SVGIG (reference sequence). CDR3 amino acids: CAWDRGTAQETQYF. The CDR3 DNA sequence: TGTGCCTGGGACCGAGGGACAGCCCAAGAGACCCAGTACTTC.

The sample holds one count of this clone. The chain has TRBV5-1 and TRBJ2-7; a weak D match, TRBD1 (6 bases). Trimming cost V 3 bases and J 0 bases, with 16 bases left between them. This CDR3 spans 16 amino acids. Germline V gene lookup returns CDR1 SGHRS and CDR2 YFSETQ. CDR3 nucleotides: TGCGCCAGCAGCTCGGGCCAGGGGTCTTCCTCCTACGAGCAGTACTTC. Protein sequence: CASSSGQGSSSYEQYF.